This entry lists 17 T cell receptor beta chains sequenced from one sample in a study of OX40 agonist ivuxolimab in advanced cancers. Clones were sequenced by immunoSEQ multiplex PCR, and TCRdb holds only the in-frame ones, with some missing. The table includes 65,000 to 95,000 clones, around 86% detected once. The sample here was CD4+ or CD8+ T cells sorted from blood, taken in a trial of the OX40 agonist ivuxolimab. These TCRs come from an adult with an advanced solid tumor such as melanoma, head and neck, liver or kidney cancer.

Only one count was recorded for this clone. This chain connects TRBV7-3 to TRBJ2-3; unclear D gene. V was trimmed by 4 bases and J by 6 bases, leaving 11 bases between them. The germline CDR1 and CDR2 sequences are SGHTA and FQGTGA. This CDR3 is built from 13 residues. The CDR3 region is CASSSIQRDTQYF. CDR3 sequence (DNA): TGTGCCAGCAGCTCCATCCAGCGCGATACGCAGTATTTT.

The chain joins TRBV13 to TRBJ1-2; 7 bases match TRBD1. The CDR3 covers 18 residues. Germline lookup yields CDR1 PRHDT and CDR2 FYEKMQ (reference sequence). Trimming took 1 base from V and 3 from J; bases not matched to a gene: 14. DNA for the CDR3: TGTGCCAGCAGCTTAGCACGGGACAGCACATTTTTTTACTATGGCTACACCTTC. Its protein product is CASSLARDSTFFYYGYTF.

This sequence joins TRBV9 and TRBJ2-7, with D possibly being TRBD1 or TRBD2 (5 bases each). The germline V and J ends were trimmed by 0 bases and 0 bases, with 10 bases remaining between them. The CDR3 has 15 residues. Germline CDR1 reads SGDLS; CDR2 reads YYNGEE. The CDR3 region is CASSVGGASSYEQYF. The CDR3, as DNA: TGTGCCAGCAGCGTAGGAGGGGCATCCTCCTACGAGCAGTACTTC. Variable domain in full (rest from reference TRBV9 and TRBJ2-7): DSGVTQTPKHLITATGQRVTLRCSPRSGDLSVYWYQQSLDQGLQFLIQYYNGEERAKGNILERFSAQQFPDLHSELNLSSLELGDSALYFCASSVGGASSYEQYFGPGTRLTVT.

This clone has a handful of counts. The DNA for the CDR3 is TGTGCCTGGAGTAGTGTGGGCTACGAGCAGTACTTC. It codes for CAWSSVGYEQYF. The chain carries TRBV30 and TRBJ2-7, with unresolved D. The V gene's germline CDR1 is GTSNPN and CDR2 SVGIG (reference sequence). The CDR3 runs to 12 residues. The germline V and J ends were trimmed by 2 bases and 3 bases, with 8 bases remaining between them.

The chain carries TRBV5-4 and TRBJ1-1; D unclear. V dropped 2 bases and J dropped 5 bases, with 13 bases sitting between them. Germline V gives CDR1 SGHNT, CDR2 YYREEE (reference sequence). This CDR3 comprises 14 residues. CDR3 nucleotide sequence: TGTGCCAGCAGCTTTCCCCATAAGGTGACTGAAGCTTTCTTT. Protein product: CASSFPHKVTEAFF.

V is TRBV11-3 and J is TRBJ2-6; D is undetermined. From germline, CDR1 is SGHNT and CDR2 YENEEA. V dropped 1 base and J dropped 4 bases, with 8 bases sitting between them. The CDR3 is made up of 15 amino acids. The CDR3 sequence: CASSLGTTGANVLTF. The CDR3, as DNA: TGTGCCAGCAGCTTAGGTACGACGGGGGCCAACGTCCTGACTTTC.

Written as DNA, the CDR3 is TGTGCCAGCAGCTTAAAGGGGGCCTATGGCTACACCTTC. It translates to CASSLKGAYGYTF. The chain links TRBV11-1 to TRBJ1-2, with 7 bases that match TRBD1. J lost 4 bases, V lost 2 bases, and 1 base had no gene match. The germline V gene encodes CDR1 SGHAT and CDR2 FQDESV (reference sequence). The CDR3 is 13 residues long.

The V call is TRBV11-2, the J call TRBJ2-7; possible D gene TRBD2, 6 bases. The CDR3 is 14 residues long. Trimming left V 2 bases short and J 2 bases short, with 10 bases between. Germline values: CDR1 SGHAT, CDR2 FQNNGV. The CDR3 DNA is TGTGCCAGCAGCTTAATGACGGGAGCCTACGAGCAGTACTTC. Translated: CASSLMTGAYEQYF.

This chain uses TRBV4-3 with TRBJ2-1; D uncertain. The length of the CDR3 is 13 residues. CDR1 is LGHNA and CDR2 is YSLEER in the germline V gene. Trimming left V 2 bases short and J 7 bases short, with 9 bases between. The chain's CDR3 is CASSQIGRNEQFF. For the CDR3, the DNA is TGCGCCAGCAGCCAAATAGGCAGGAATGAGCAGTTCTTC.

This rearrangement joins TRBV15 to TRBJ1-5, with D maybe TRBD1 (6 bases). CDR3 length equals 15 residues. In germline, CDR1 is LNHNV, CDR2 YYDKDF (reference sequence). V was pared by 0 bases and J by 6 bases, with 12 bases between. CDR3 DNA sequence: TGTGCCACCAGCAGAGAAGGGGGAGAGATTCAGCCCCAGCATTTT. Its translation: CATSREGGEIQPQHF.

V is TRBV9 and J is TRBJ2-2; 9 bases fit TRBD1. J lost 4 bases, V lost 0 bases, and 4 bases had no gene match. The germline V gene has CDR1 SGDLS and CDR2 YYNGEE. The CDR3 spans 16 residues. The CDR3 DNA reads as TGTGCCAGCAGCGTAGAACAGGGGGCACTCACCGGGGAGCTGTTTTTT. Amino acid sequence: CASSVEQGALTGELFF.

V usage is TRBV10-1 and J usage is TRBJ1-1; no clear D gene. The CDR3 contains 13 residues. V was clipped by 0 bases and J by 3 bases, with 5 bases between them. Germline V gene lookup returns CDR1 WNHNN and CDR2 SYGVQD (reference sequence). The CDR3 bases are TGCGCCAGCAGTGAGTCTGGCGACACTGAAGCTTTCTTT. Its protein is CASSESGDTEAFF.

The table lists this clone with a few counts. CDR3 protein: CASSLEGGETQYF. CDR3 bases: TGTGCCAGCAGCTTAGAGGGGGGAGAGACCCAGTACTTC. This chain joins TRBV7-6 and TRBJ2-5, with D perhaps TRBD1 or TRBD2 (6 bases each). Germline values: CDR1 SGHVS, CDR2 FNYEAQ. The CDR3 has 13 amino acids. V gave up 1 base and J gave up 4 bases, with 7 bases separating them.

The rearrangement uses TRBV14 and TRBJ2-3; 7 bases fit TRBD2. The CDR3 length is 16 residues. The junction had 12 bases not matched to a gene; V was cut back by 6 bases and J by 3 bases. Germline CDR1 is SGHDN and CDR2 is FVKESK. The CDR3 DNA is TGTGCCAGCAGAAGAACCGGGACTAAAGAGACAGATACGCAGTATTTT. Amino acids: CASRRTGTKETDTQYF.

This chain links TRBV18 with TRBJ2-1; 12 bases are shared with TRBD2. The CDR3 extends over 16 amino acids. Germline trimming cut 3 bases from V and 5 bases from J; bases unmatched to any gene: 5. Per germline, CDR1 KGHSH and CDR2 LQKENI. The CDR3 DNA reads TGTGCCAGCTCACCGGCAGGACTAGCGGGGAACAATGAGCAGTTCTTC. It translates to CASSPAGLAGNNEQFF.

V gene TRBV6-6 combines with J gene TRBJ1-3, with TRBD1 matching 7 bases. Unmatched junction bases numbered 5, after V lost 5 bases and J lost 4 bases. The CDR3 consists of 14 residues. Germline-derived CDR1 and CDR2 are MNHNY and SVGAGI (reference sequence). This CDR3 reads CASSLGTVGNTIYF. CDR3 sequence (DNA): TGTGCCAGCAGTCTAGGGACAGTAGGAAACACCATATATTTT.

The chain uses TRBV11-2 and TRBJ1-2; no clear D. Germline CDR1 is SGHAT and CDR2 is FQNNGV. Between the trimmed V and J ends, which lost 4 bases and 5 bases, there was a span of 8 bases. This CDR3 contains 12 residues. CDR3 nucleotide sequence: TGTGCCAGCAGCTCCCAAGGGTATGGCTACACCTTC. Translated, it gives CASSSQGYGYTF.